A selection of T cell receptor beta chains follows, all from one sample in a study of glioma-infiltrating T cells after dendritic cell vaccination. Assay: immunoSEQ multiplex PCR; the TCRdb copy retains only in-frame clones and omits some. Among roughly 60,000 clones listed, just under 85% were seen once. The input for sequencing was blood, taken after dendritic cell vaccination. The source of these receptors is a human donor with glioblastoma. Each CDR3 is given with its conserved first and last residue. The D gene is left open where the match is weak. The listing skips clone size in some rows; elsewhere it reads once, few, many or a size class.

TRBV5-4	NA	NA	TRBJ1-2	TGTGCCAGCAGCTTGTCTCGTGACAGTGCCTATGGCTACACCTTC	CASSLSRDSAYGYTF
TRBV4-3	NA	NA	TRBJ1-2	TGCGCCAGCAGCCAAGATGGGGGAGGCGACTTTAACTATGGCTACACCTTC	CASSQDGGGDFNYGYTF
TRBV18	NA	TRBD1	TRBJ2-3	TGTGCCAGCTCACCTTGGGGACAGGTGAACACAGATACGCAGTATTTT	CASSPWGQVNTDTQYF
TRBV19	once	NA	TRBJ2-5	TGTGCCAGTAGTAAGGAGCGGGAAGAGACCCAGTACTTC	CASSKEREETQYF
TRBV6-5	NA	NA	TRBJ1-1	TGTGCCAGCAGAACAGGCGGGAACACTGAAGCTTTCTTT	CASRTGGNTEAFF
TRBV27	NA	TRBD1	TRBJ1-2	TGTGCCAGCAGTTCAAGACAGGGACCCCACTATGGCTACACCTTC	CASSSRQGPHYGYTF
TRBV4-1	NA	NA	TRBJ2-2	TGCGCCAGCAGCCAAGATAATTCTCCAGGTGTGAACACCGGGGAGCTGTTTTTT	CASSQDNSPGVNTGELFF
TRBV7-8	NA	TRBD1	TRBJ1-2	TGTGCCAGCAGCTTGGGACAGGGATACGATGGCTACACCTTC	CASSLGQGYDGYTF
TRBV4-1	NA	NA	TRBJ2-7	TGCGCCAGCAGCCAAAACGCGGCGCTGTACCTGTCGCAGTACTTC	CASSQNAALYLSQYF
TRBV7-2	NA	NA	TRBJ2-5	TGTGCCAGCAGCTTAGGGGGGCATGAGACCCAGTACTTC	CASSLGGHETQYF
TRBV6-5	few	NA	TRBJ2-7	TGTGCCAGCAGTTACTCGGTCAGGGGCCACGAGCAGTACTTC	CASSYSVRGHEQYF